The present T cell receptor (beta chain) was sequenced within a study of T cells after yellow fever vaccination. Whole-study results and caveats: The secondary response peaked faster, at day 5 versus 15, but was weaker. Booster sampling recovered most clones from primary vaccination (about 97% CD4, approximately 90% CD8). Abundant clonotypes (contaminants from the bulk population) could be present in FACS-sorted repertoires.

A 5'RACE template-switching step, the method used to make TCR cDNA, added a universal primer site and UMIs. Each CDR3 protein is one row after TCRdb ran MiXCR on the 5' RACE reads. The profile shows 300,000 to 350,000 distinct CDR3 sequences, about 4% of them singletons. This clonotype was observed many times. The target antigen is unknown. CDR1 is SEHNR, CDR2 FQNEAQ, per germline (reference sequence). The length of the CDR3 is 16 residues. Trimming cost V 5 bases and J 6 bases, with 21 bases left between them. The chain employs TRBV7-9 and TRBJ2-3; maybe TRBD1 (6 bases). The receptor's source is a man younger than 35 who received the YFV17D yellow fever vaccine. The specimen was PBMCs, collected 5 days after the yellow fever booster vaccination. The CDR3 spells CASSPGNGAQGDTQYF. Written as DNA, the CDR3 is TGTGCCAGCAGCCCCGGTAACGGGGCACAGGGTGATACGCAGTATTTT.